The rows below give T cell receptor beta chains drawn from one sample of a study of shared clonotypes between healthy human individuals. Clones were read by immunoSEQ multiplex PCR, and TCRdb kept only the in-frame ones, dropping some. The profile shows about 2,500,000 clones, approximately 94% of them singletons. The sequencing input was naive CD4+ T cells sorted from blood. These receptors came from a man between 18 and 29 years old in good health. The CDR3 runs from the conserved cysteine through the conserved F or W. A D gene is named only where the DNA matches it firmly. Clone size is given for some rows only: seen once, a few or many times, or a class if the clone is expanded.

abundance	v_gene	j_gene	d_gene	CDR3aa	CDR3nt
once	TRBV9	TRBJ2-2	.	CASSVGSINTGELFF	TGTGCCAGCAGCGTAGGAAGCATCAACACCGGGGAGCTGTTTTTT
.	TRBV7-8	TRBJ2-5	.	CASSLGPGVGQETQYF	TGTGCCAGCAGCTTAGGCCCGGGAGTAGGTCAAGAGACCCAGTACTTC
once	TRBV7-2	TRBJ2-1	.	CASVEATYYNEQFF	TGTGCCAGCGTTGAAGCGACTTACTACAATGAGCAGTTCTTC
.	TRBV19	TRBJ2-3	TRBD1	CASSFQGVPDTQYF	TGTGCCAGTAGTTTTCAGGGGGTACCAGATACGCAGTATTTT
.	TRBV28	TRBJ2-1	TRBD1	CASRGTGGNEQFF	TGTGCCAGCAGAGGAACAGGGGGCAATGAGCAGTTCTTC
.	TRBV28	TRBJ1-2	TRBD1	CASSFGTGVHYGYTF	TGTGCCAGCAGTTTCGGGACAGGGGTGCACTATGGCTACACCTTC
.	TRBV7-9	TRBJ2-3	.	CASSWDSLTQYF	TGTGCCAGCAGCTGGGACTCCCTAACGCAGTATTTT
.	TRBV6-1	TRBJ1-2	.	CASSASGTPERGYTF	TGTGCCAGCAGTGCCTCCGGGACCCCCGAACGGGGCTACACCTTC
.	TRBV19	TRBJ2-3	.	CASSIDAGNIMDTQYF	TGTGCCAGTAGTATAGACGCAGGGAACATCATGGATACGCAGTATTTT
.	TRBV16	TRBJ1-5	TRBD1	CASSKGTGVGGNQPQHF	TGTGCCAGCAGCAAGGGGACAGGGGTTGGGGGCAATCAGCCCCAGCATTTT
.	TRBV16	TRBJ2-7	.	CASSHVDRTLSYEQYF	TGTGCCAGCAGCCACGTCGACAGGACCCTCTCCTACGAGCAGTACTTC
once	TRBV11-2	TRBJ1-6	.	CASSLGQGNSPLHF	TGTGCCAGCAGCTTAGGGCAGGGAAATTCACCCCTCCACTTT
.	TRBV10-3	TRBJ2-7	TRBD1	CAIRSGQGPPGAWEQYF	TGTGCCATCAGATCGGGACAGGGACCCCCCGGGGCATGGGAGCAGTACTTC
.	TRBV6-6	TRBJ1-3	.	CASRNIQSGNTIYF	TGTGCCAGCAGAAATATCCAGTCTGGAAACACCATATATTTT
.	TRBV16	TRBJ1-2	.	CASSQAILVYGYTF	TGTGCCAGCAGCCAAGCGATATTGGTATATGGCTACACCTTC
.	TRBV5-5	TRBJ2-1	.	CASSLSGTDNEQFF	TGTGCCAGCAGCTTATCGGGCACGGACAATGAGCAGTTCTTC
.	TRBV5-1	TRBJ2-1	TRBD2	CASSGTSGGATWFF	TGCGCCAGCAGCGGGACTAGCGGGGGCGCTACTTGGTTCTTC
.	TRBV7-2	TRBJ2-3	.	CASSFGASTDTQYF	TGTGCCAGCAGCTTTGGTGCTTCCACAGATACGCAGTATTTT
.	TRBV18	TRBJ2-5	TRBD2	CASSPNSGGYQETQYF	TGTGCCAGCTCACCAAACAGCGGGGGGTACCAAGAGACCCAGTACTTC
.	TRBV2	TRBJ2-5	TRBD2	CASRRTSGGPEAQYF	TGTGCCAGCAGGAGGACTAGCGGGGGCCCGGAGGCCCAGTACTTC
.	TRBV6-1	TRBJ2-5	.	CASIRGLQETQYF	TGTGCCAGCATTCGCGGGCTCCAAGAGACCCAGTACTTC
.	TRBV6-5	TRBJ1-1	TRBD1	CASSPKTGSEAFF	TGTGCCAGCAGTCCGAAGACAGGGTCTGAAGCTTTCTTT
.	TRBV7-2	TRBJ2-1	.	CASSLAHGGNEQFF	TGTGCCAGCAGCTTAGCGCACGGGGGTAATGAGCAGTTCTTC
.	TRBV21-1	TRBJ2-5	.	CASSKDRIRGTQYF	TGTGCCAGCAGCAAAGACCGAATACGGGGGACCCAGTACTTC
.	TRBV5-1	TRBJ1-2	.	CASSLGDTTPYGYTF	TGCGCCAGCAGCTTGGGGGACACCACCCCCTATGGCTACACCTTC
.	TRBV30	TRBJ1-3	.	CAWSGVWGNTIYF	TGTGCCTGGAGTGGAGTTTGGGGAAACACCATATATTTT
.	TRBV7-6	TRBJ2-4	.	CASSPREGALQYF	TGTGCCAGCAGCCCTAGGGAGGGGGCTCTTCAGTACTTC
.	TRBV6-5	TRBJ1-2	.	CASSYSATDANYGYTF	TGTGCCAGCAGTTACTCGGCCACTGATGCTAACTATGGCTACACCTTC
.	TRBV5-5	TRBJ2-7	.	CASSFRQNPPYEQYF	TGTGCCAGCAGCTTTAGACAAAATCCCCCTTACGAGCAGTACTTC
once	TRBV28	TRBJ2-7	TRBD1	CASSRRTGGRYEQYF	TGTGCCAGCAGTCGACGGACAGGGGGCAGGTACGAGCAGTACTTC
.	TRBV2	TRBJ2-1	.	CASSSAGLNEQFF	TGTGCCAGCAGTTCCGCAGGCCTAAATGAGCAGTTCTTC
once	TRBV10-3	TRBJ2-7	TRBD2	CAISEGGGPSYEQYF	TGTGCCATCAGTGAAGGCGGGGGGCCCTCCTACGAGCAGTACTTC
.	TRBV5-6	TRBJ1-2	.	CASSEFSGTKLYGYTF	TGTGCCAGCAGCGAATTCTCCGGGACAAAGCTTTATGGCTACACCTTC
.	TRBV27	TRBJ2-1	.	CASSFSIYNEQFF	TGTGCCAGCAGTTTTTCCATCTACAATGAGCAGTTCTTC
.	TRBV18	TRBJ2-2	TRBD1	CASSQGATNTGELFF	TGTGCCAGCTCACAGGGGGCTACGAACACCGGGGAGCTGTTTTTT
.	TRBV7-9	TRBJ2-3	.	CASSSRQLGTGAGTDTQYF	TGTGCCAGCAGCTCTAGGCAGTTAGGGACTGGGGCTGGCACAGATACGCAGTATTTT
.	TRBV7-2	TRBJ2-7	TRBD2	CASSLVPSGLTYEQYF	TGTGCCAGCAGCTTAGTTCCTAGCGGCTTAACCTACGAGCAGTACTTC
once	TRBV5-1	TRBJ2-5	.	CASSLAHRPQETQYF	TGCGCCAGCAGCTTGGCTCACAGACCCCAAGAGACCCAGTACTTC
.	TRBV5-4	TRBJ2-3	.	CASRTRPATDTQYF	TGTGCCAGCAGGACGAGGCCCGCTACAGATACGCAGTATTTT
.	TRBV5-1	TRBJ2-5	.	CASSLRGGETQYF	TGCGCCAGCAGCTTGAGAGGGGGGGAGACCCAGTACTTC
.	TRBV30	TRBJ1-2	TRBD1	CAWSVSRGLSYTF	TGTGCCTGGAGTGTATCCAGGGGGCTTAGCTACACCTTC
.	TRBV5-1	TRBJ2-5	TRBD2	CASILPGLAGSGGETQYF	TGCGCCAGCATCCTCCCGGGACTAGCGGGTTCCGGGGGAGAGACCCAGTACTTC
.	TRBV2	TRBJ2-6	.	CASSDPSSGANVLTF	TGTGCCAGCAGTGATCCCAGCTCTGGGGCCAACGTCCTGACTTTC
.	TRBV6-1	TRBJ2-3	.	CASSETYNTQYF	TGTGCCAGCAGTGAAACTTACAATACGCAGTATTTT
.	TRBV6-6	TRBJ1-4	.	CASMWGNEKLFF	TGTGCCAGCATGTGGGGCAATGAAAAACTGTTTTTT
.	TRBV15	TRBJ2-2	TRBD1	CATSRGRQGANTGELFF	TGTGCCACCAGCAGAGGCCGACAGGGGGCGAACACCGGGGAGCTGTTTTTT
.	TRBV5-6	TRBJ2-7	TRBD1	CASSLGQGAYEQYF	TGTGCCAGCAGCTTGGGACAGGGAGCCTACGAGCAGTACTTC
.	TRBV7-9	TRBJ1-6	.	CASSKLSKGRINSPLHF	TGTGCCAGCAGCAAACTTTCCAAGGGACGGATTAATTCACCCCTCCACTTT